Below are 21 T cell receptor beta chains sequenced from a single sample in a study of blood T cells in healthy people across ages. With a J-beta primer mix and a sample-barcoded 5' primer, a second PCR ran roughly 6 to 11 cycles. TCRdb reanalysed the 5' RACE reads using MiXCR and keeps one entry per CDR3 protein. Of around 620,000 distinct CDR3 sequences detected, approximately 25% appear once; the ten largest clones hold approximately 18%. Specimen: blood. Every receptor here comes from a woman in her 70s in good health.

This sequence joins TRBV11-2 and TRBJ2-3; D is unclear. CDR3 length: 11 amino acids. Germline values: CDR1 SGHAT, CDR2 FQNNGV. V was clipped by 6 bases and J by 4 bases, with 5 bases between them. This chain's CDR3 is CASRWSDTQYF. The DNA for the CDR3 is TGTGCCAGCAGATGGTCAGATACGCAGTATTTT. Full variable domain (outside the CDR3, taken from reference TRBV11-2 and TRBJ2-3): EAGVAQSPRYKIIEKRQSVAFWCNPISGHATLYWYQQILGQGPKLLIQFQNNGVVDDSQLPKDRFSAERLKGVDSTLKIQPAKLEDSAVYLCASRWSDTQYFGPGTRLTVL.

The V call is TRBV7-2, the J call TRBJ2-7; 8 bases are shared with TRBD2. CDR1 and CDR2 (germline): SGHTA, FQGNSA. The CDR3 sequence is 15 residues long. V trimming: 1 base; J trimming: 0 bases; junction bases outside the gene matches: 2. The CDR3 nucleotides read TGTGCCAGCAGCTTAGGGAGCGGGAGCTCCTACGAGCAGTACTTC. Its protein product is CASSLGSGSSYEQYF.

The gene calls are TRBV27 and TRBJ1-6; D gene unclear. Germline V lookup: CDR1 MNHEY, CDR2 SMNVEV (reference sequence). The CDR3 is made up of 17 amino acids. Deletions cut 2 bases from V and 0 bases from J, with 11 bases between. This CDR3 reads CASSLRALSSYNSPLHF. The CDR3 DNA reads TGTGCCAGCAGTTTACGGGCACTGAGCTCCTATAATTCACCCCTCCACTTT.

A few counts support this clonotype. This chain links TRBV4-2 with TRBJ2-5; TRBD2 is a possible D gene (5 bases). TRBJ2-7 explains the end of the DNA better; the J call may be wrong. The CDR3 contains 15 residues. Germline CDR1 is LGHNA and CDR2 is YNFKEQ. The CDR3 here is CASREGPGIGYEQYF. The CDR3 DNA reads as TGTGCCAGCAGAGAAGGGCCCGGGATAGGCTACGAGCAGTACTTC.

This clonotype was recorded a few times. The chain carries TRBV13 and TRBJ1-4, with D hard to call. The CDR3 extends over 15 amino acids. Trimming removed 3 bases at V and 0 bases at J, with 8 bases between. Looked up from germline, CDR1 is PRHDT and CDR2 is FYEKMQ (reference sequence). The CDR3 spells CASSFRASTNEKLFF. As DNA, the CDR3 is TGTGCCAGCAGCTTTCGGGCCTCAACTAATGAAAAACTGTTTTTT.

The chain carries TRBV7-3 and TRBJ1-1; D is ambiguous. V shed 5 bases and J shed 2 bases, with 15 bases lying between them. The germline V gene encodes CDR1 SGHTA and CDR2 FQGTGA. The CDR3 covers 15 residues. The CDR3 DNA is TGTGCCAGCAGCCCCCAGAAGGTCACAAACACTGAAGCTTTCTTT. This gives the protein CASSPQKVTNTEAFF. The entire variable domain, with the rest obtained from reference TRBV7-3 and TRBJ1-1, is as follows: GAGVSQTPSNKVTEKGKYVELRCDPISGHTALYWYRQSLGQGPEFLIYFQGTGAADDSGLPNDRFFAVRPEGSVSTLKIQRTERGDSAVYLCASSPQKVTNTEAFFGQGTRLTVV.

The gene calls are TRBV7-2 and TRBJ2-3; TRBD2 might be the D (6 bases). Germline CDR1 SGHTA, CDR2 FQGNSA. The CDR3 totals 14 residues. V lost 6 bases and J 6 bases, leaving 16 bases between the germline ends. The CDR3 DNA sequence: TGTGCCAGCAGGAGTAGGGCGGGGTGGGATACGCAGTATTTT. Translation: CASRSRAGWDTQYF. Combining the CDR3 with reference TRBV7-2 and TRBJ2-3 gives the whole variable domain GAGVSQSPSNKVTEKGKDVELRCDPISGHTALYWYRQSLGQGLEFLIYFQGNSAPDKSGLPSDRFSAERTGGSVSTLTIQRTQQEDSAVYLCASRSRAGWDTQYFGPGTRLTVL.

There are a few counts of this clonotype. This sequence joins TRBV7-2 and TRBJ2-5, with D perhaps matching TRBD2 (6 bases). Germline V gene lookup returns CDR1 SGHTA and CDR2 FQGNSA. The CDR3 totals 13 residues. V was pared by 6 bases and J by 7 bases, with 15 bases between. CDR3 region: CASRATVGGTQYF. The CDR3 nucleotides are TGTGCCAGCAGGGCTACTGTGGGGGGGACCCAGTACTTC.

The chain links TRBV6-6 to TRBJ1-2, with D possibly TRBD1 on 5 matching bases. With 6 bases removed from V and 2 bases from J, the gap between germline ends came to 16 bases. The germline V gene has CDR1 MNHNY and CDR2 SVGAGI (reference sequence). The CDR3 sequence is 15 residues long. CDR3 nucleotides: TGTGCCAGCAGCCGCCCCACAGGACAAAACTATGGCTACACCTTC. This gives the protein CASSRPTGQNYGYTF.

This clonotype has just a few counts. A read error is possible here, since a much larger clone lies one base away. V gene TRBV11-2 combines with J gene TRBJ2-3; 8 bases agree with TRBD2. Looked up from germline, CDR1 is SGHAT and CDR2 is FQNNGV. The CDR3 is 15 residues long. The CDR3 protein is CASSLGGLDSDTQCF. CDR3 DNA sequence: TGTGCCAGCAGCTTAGGGGGACTAGACTCCGATACGCAGTGTTTT.

J is TRBJ1-1 and V is TRBV11-3; tentatively, D is TRBD1 (5 bases). V dropped 0 bases and J dropped 11 bases, with 16 bases sitting between them. Germline CDR1 is SGHNT and CDR2 is YENEEA. This CDR3 is 14 amino acids long. The CDR3 DNA is TGTGCCAGCAGCTTAGATAATGGTGCCGCAGGGGCTTTCTTT. Its translation is CASSLDNGAAGAFF. Variable domain in full (rest from reference TRBV11-3 and TRBJ1-1): EAGVVQSPRYKIIEKKQPVAFWCNPISGHNTLYWYLQNLGQGPELLIRYENEEAVDDSQLPKDRFSAERLKGVDSTLKIQPAELGDSAVYLCASSLDNGAAGAFFGQGTRLTVV.

The CDR3 nucleotides read TGTGCCAGCAGTCCTTTCCGACCCACGGGGGACGACTATGGCTACACCTTC. Its translation is CASSPFRPTGDDYGYTF. The chain is built from TRBV6-1 and TRBJ1-2; TRBD1 is a possible D gene (5 bases). The CDR3 consists of 17 residues. In germline, CDR1 is MNHNS, CDR2 SASEGT. V was clipped by 5 bases and J by 3 bases, with 22 bases between them.

This sequence joins TRBV30 and TRBJ1-2; D is unresolved. The CDR3 loop spans 13 amino acids. Germline V gene sequence: CDR1 GTSNPN, CDR2 SVGIG (reference sequence). Trimming removed 2 bases from V and 11 bases from J, with 18 bases in between. CDR3 region: CAWSHVLGRGYTF. In nucleotides, the CDR3 is TGTGCCTGGAGTCACGTACTAGGCCGGGGATACACCTTC.

This clonotype occurred a few times. Compared with germline, one end of the junction differs, possibly owing to a read error. The rearrangement uses TRBV6-1 and TRBJ2-5; 10 bases are shared with TRBD2. Per germline, CDR1 MNHNS and CDR2 SASEGT. The CDR3 runs 17 residues. The CDR3 DNA is TGCGCCAGCAGACCGGGGGGGAGCGGGGGGGCCCGGGAGACCCAGTACTTC. This codes for CASRPGGSGGARETQYF.

Of note for this clonotype: Given a much more abundant clone one base away, this may be a read error. The rearrangement joins TRBV27 to TRBJ2-3, with D possibly TRBD2 on 6 matching bases. The CDR3 consists of 11 residues. The V gene lost 8 bases and the J gene lost 5 bases, with 8 bases spanning the gap. Germline V gene sequence: CDR1 MNHEY, CDR2 SMNVEV (reference sequence). CDR3 DNA sequence: TGTGCCAGCCACGGGGGAGATACGCAGTATTTT. This sequence encodes CASHGGDTQYF.

Comment on this clonotype: At one of its ends the junction is not consistent with the germline gene, which may arise from a read error. The CDR3 reads CASSFGLAGGSNEKFF. The DNA for the CDR3 is TGTGCCAGCAGCTTCGGACTAGCGGGGGGATCTAATGAGAAGTTCTTC. The chain couples TRBV7-3 to TRBJ2-5; 14 bases line up with TRBD2. Per germline, CDR1 SGHTA and CDR2 FQGTGA. The CDR3 loop spans 16 amino acids.

The genes are TRBV12-3 or TRBV12-4 and TRBJ1-5; 8 positions match TRBD1. V lost 6 bases to trimming and J lost 7 bases; unmatched junction nucleotides: 8. The CDR3 covers 14 residues. The CDR3 region has the DNA TGTGCCAGCAGACCCGGACAGGGAGGGCAGCCCCAGCATTTT. Its translation is CASRPGQGGQPQHF.

As concerns this clonotype: A read error may produce the germline difference seen at one junction end. The chain links TRBV12-3 or TRBV12-4 to TRBJ2-5; 12 bases map to TRBD2. The CDR3 runs 16 residues. The CDR3 bases are TGTGCCAGCAGCAGCCCTAGCGGGGGGGCCTCAGAGACCCAGTGCTTC. Its translation is CASSSPSGGASETQCF.

The table lists this clonotype with a few counts. The genes are TRBV3-1 and TRBJ2-2; D call uncertain. Germline assignment: CDR1 LGHDT and CDR2 YNNKEL (reference sequence). V lost 7 bases and J lost 7, with 10 bases in between. The CDR3 runs 12 residues. This CDR3 reads CASMVSRGELFF. CDR3 sequence (DNA): TGTGCCAGCATGGTCTCCCGCGGGGAGCTGTTTTTT.

The chain couples TRBV12-3 or TRBV12-4 to TRBJ2-7; maybe TRBD2 (5 bases). There are 14 residues in the CDR3. V gave up 3 bases and J gave up 3 bases, with 12 bases separating them. CDR3 nucleotides: TGTGCCAGCAGTTTCACGGGAACGGTCTACGAGCAGTACTTC. Its translation is CASSFTGTVYEQYF.

This clonotype was observed a few times. This chain uses TRBV20-1 with TRBJ2-3; TRBD1 is a possible D gene (6 bases). The germline V gene has CDR1 DFQATT and CDR2 SNEGSKA (reference sequence). The CDR3 spans 15 residues. The V end lost 1 base, the J end lost 2 bases, and 13 bases lay between the germline ends. CDR3 nucleotide sequence: TGCAGTGCTAGAGCGCGAGGACAGATCACAGATACGCAGTATTTT. It specifies CSARARGQITDTQYF.